This TCR beta chain was identified in a study of STAT5B mutations in CD4+ large granular lymphocyte leukemia. This CDR3 is built from 13 residues. Germline CDR1 MNHNY, CDR2 SVGAGI (reference sequence). The V gene lost 7 bases and the J gene lost 3 bases, with 10 bases spanning the gap. Generated by immunoSEQ multiplex PCR, the TCRdb table keeps only in-frame clones and is missing some. Among roughly 48,000 clones, about 70% were seen once, and the ten largest hold roughly 1.4%. Sequenced material: CD4+ T cells from blood buffy coats. The rearrangement links TRBV6-6 to TRBJ1-5; D not certain. This receptor was taken from a human donor in good health. CDR3 loop: CASKPDLNQPQHF. The CDR3 DNA reads TGTGCCAGCAAACCGGACCTCAATCAGCCCCAGCATTTT.